The TCR beta chain under discussion was sequenced for a study of cytomegalovirus exposure and HLA in healthy donors. Points from the study as a whole: A highly shared variant cluster was judged a likely technical artifact.

It was with 60 Vbeta and 13 Jbeta primers that the PCR ran. Here immunoSEQ multiplex PCR was the method, and the copy in TCRdb shows in-frame clones only, minus some. The sample has roughly 130,000 clones; about 80% are singletons. About this clone: As yet, its antigen is unknown. One junction end disagrees with the germline gene, perhaps due to a read error.

Germline V gives CDR1 SEHNR, CDR2 FQNEAQ (reference sequence). The CDR3 has 12 residues. Those who donated were healthy bone marrow donors. The receptor comes from a human donor in good health. Sample: PBMCs. This chain joins TRBV7-9 and TRBJ1-5; a possible D gene is TRBD1 (6 bases). The CDR3 nucleotides read TGTTCCAGCAGCGGGGGCGGGCAGCCCCAGCATTTT. This codes for CSSSGGGQPQHF.